These 23 T cell receptor beta chains were sequenced from one sample in a study of long-term antiretroviral therapy in people with HIV. They ran version v3.0 of the immunoSEQ assay at survey level. Repertoires were generated with immunoSEQ multiplex PCR, while TCRdb's copy carries only in-frame clones and drops some. In the table there are about 18,000 clones, approximately 78% of which are singletons. This specimen consisted of unsorted PBMCs, obtained at the start of antiretroviral therapy, before treatment. All receptors come from a woman in her forties with HIV.

The J gene is TRBJ2-3, the V gene TRBV28; unclear D gene. Germline V lookup: CDR1 MDHEN, CDR2 SYDVKM. This CDR3 has 15 amino acids. Trimming stripped 4 bases from V and 6 bases from J, with 17 bases between. The CDR3 spells CASSSPGALIDTQYF. The CDR3, as DNA: TGTGCCAGCAGTTCCCCGGGTGCACTTATCGATACGCAGTATTTT.

The chain employs TRBV30 and TRBJ2-5; D gene unclear. CDR3 length equals 13 residues. Germline assignment: CDR1 GTSNPN and CDR2 SVGIG (reference sequence). V lost 4 bases and J 4 bases, leaving 13 bases between the germline ends. CDR3 coding DNA: TGTGCCTGGAATCTGGCAGAGGCAGAGACCCAGTACTTC. Protein sequence: CAWNLAEAETQYF.

The V call is TRBV27, the J call TRBJ2-3; TRBD2 matches 8 bases. The length of the CDR3 is 15 residues. Germline-derived CDR1 and CDR2 are MNHEY and SMNVEV (reference sequence). The trim removed 6 bases at V and 5 bases at J, leaving 10 bases unmatched. The CDR3 nucleotides read TGTGCCAGCAGGAGGGGCGGGGGGTATCGAGATACGCAGTATTTT. Protein sequence: CASRRGGGYRDTQYF.

The rearrangement joins TRBV7-2 to TRBJ1-1, with D unclear. V lost 1 base and J 0 bases, leaving 9 bases between the germline ends. This CDR3 is 15 amino acids long. The germline gives CDR1 SGHTA, CDR2 FQGNSA. Here the CDR3 reads CASSLDSAMNTEAFF. CDR3 sequence (DNA): TGTGCCAGCAGCTTAGATTCGGCGATGAACACTGAAGCTTTCTTT.

This clone was observed a single time. The chain joins TRBV7-6 to TRBJ1-1, with 8 bases that match TRBD1. CDR1 and CDR2 from the germline V gene are SGHVS and FNYEAQ. V shed 5 bases, J shed 0 bases, and the junction held 5 bases outside the gene matches. The CDR3 consists of 15 residues. CDR3 amino acids: CASSATGDLNTEAFF. The CDR3 bases are TGTGCCAGCAGCGCGACAGGGGACCTGAACACTGAAGCTTTCTTT.

The J gene is TRBJ1-3, the V gene TRBV9; D not resolved. The CDR3 runs 12 residues. Per the germline V gene, CDR1 is SGDLS and CDR2 is YYNGEE. V was cut by 4 bases and J by 8 bases, with 10 bases left in between. This CDR3 is CASSSGTDTIYF. For the CDR3, the DNA is TGTGCCAGCAGCTCAGGTACCGACACCATATATTTT.

The chain employs TRBV18 and TRBJ2-1; TRBD1 aligns across 11 bases. This CDR3 region has 14 residues. V was pared by 6 bases and J by 5 bases, with 3 bases of the junction left unmatched. Germline V CDR1 and CDR2: KGHSH, LQKENI. CDR3 sequence: CASSGTGGHNEQFF. The CDR3 nucleotides are TGTGCCAGCTCGGGGACAGGGGGTCACAATGAGCAGTTCTTC.

V gene TRBV7-2 combines with J gene TRBJ1-3; D is ambiguous. CDR3 length: 14 amino acids. The germline V gene has CDR1 SGHTA and CDR2 FQGNSA. Trimming shortened V by 3 bases and J by 0 bases, and 6 bases separated the two germline ends. As DNA, the CDR3 is TGTGCCAGCAGCTTGTCCCACTCTGGAAACACCATATATTTT. Protein: CASSLSHSGNTIYF.

This clone has a handful of counts. The chain has TRBV5-4 and TRBJ2-7, with TRBD1 matching 9 bases. CDR3 length: 14 residues. Germline values: CDR1 SGHNT, CDR2 YYREEE (reference sequence). V shed 4 bases and J 5 bases; nucleotides not matched to a gene: 7. The CDR3 loop is CASSDGQGSDEQYF. The CDR3 DNA reads as TGTGCCAGCAGCGACGGACAGGGGAGTGACGAGCAGTACTTC.

With respect to this clone: The sample carries other DNA sequences with the same CDR3. The chain has TRBV5-8 and TRBJ1-1; D not certain. V gave up 0 bases and J gave up 4 bases, with 10 bases separating them. CDR3 length equals 14 residues. Germline CDR1 and CDR2: SGHTS and YDEGEE. CDR3 sequence (DNA): TGTGCCAGCAGCTTGGTTCGGGTGGGCACTGAAGCTTTCTTT. Its translation: CASSLVRVGTEAFF.

The genes are TRBV7-3 and TRBJ2-3, with 8 bases aligning to TRBD2. With V trimmed by 6 bases and J by 2 bases, 7 bases remained unmatched. The CDR3 sequence is 15 residues long. Germline V gene sequence: CDR1 SGHTA, CDR2 FQGTGA. Written as DNA, the CDR3 is TGTGCCAGCAGACGGGGACTAGGGGACACAGATACGCAGTATTTT. It encodes CASRRGLGDTDTQYF.

J is TRBJ2-5 and V is TRBV6-5; a possible D gene is TRBD2 (5 bases). Germline assignment: CDR1 MNHEY and CDR2 SVGAGI. This CDR3 is built from 14 residues. V shed 0 bases and J shed 2 bases, with 7 bases lying between them. CDR3 region: CASSYSLGQETQYF. For the CDR3, the DNA is TGTGCCAGCAGTTACTCACTAGGACAAGAGACCCAGTACTTC.

This clone was recorded a few times. This chain connects TRBV11-1 to TRBJ2-1, with 8 bases fitting TRBD1. The CDR3 is 15 residues long. Per the germline V gene, CDR1 is SGHAT and CDR2 is FQDESV (reference sequence). Losses at the gene ends were 2 bases for V and 7 bases for J; bases not matched to a gene: 7. The CDR3 coding sequence is TGTGCCAGCAGCTTACTGACAGGGGTGGGAAATGAGCAGTTCTTC. It yields the protein CASSLLTGVGNEQFF. Full variable domain (rest looked up from reference TRBV11-1 and TRBJ2-1): EAEVAQSPRYKITEKSQAVAFWCDPISGHATLYWYRQILGQGPELLVQFQDESVVDDSQLPKDRFSAERLKGVDSTLKIQPAELGDSAMYLCASSLLTGVGNEQFFGPGTRLTVL.

This chain uses TRBV7-9 with TRBJ2-4; D unclear. V was pared by 5 bases and J by 1 base, with 18 bases between. The CDR3 loop spans 17 amino acids. Per the germline V gene, CDR1 is SEHNR and CDR2 is FQNEAQ (reference sequence). CDR3 nucleotides: TGTGCCAGCAGCCTACCTCCCGGGTCCGGGGCCAAAAACATTCAGTACTTC. It encodes CASSLPPGSGAKNIQYF.

The V and J genes are TRBV7-2 and TRBJ2-4; the D is unclear. Germline lookup yields CDR1 SGHTA and CDR2 FQGNSA. With 1 base removed from V and 9 bases from J, the gap between germline ends came to 16 bases. CDR3 length: 15 residues. CDR3 sequence: CASSLEAQGSGIQYF. Here the CDR3 DNA reads TGTGCCAGCAGCTTAGAGGCACAAGGTTCGGGCATTCAGTACTTC.

This rearrangement joins TRBV5-8 to TRBJ1-1; D is perhaps TRBD1 (5 bases). The germline CDR1 and CDR2 sequences are SGHTS and YDEGEE. The CDR3 consists of 12 residues. The V gene lost 1 base and the J gene lost 7 bases, with 8 bases spanning the gap. CDR3 sequence reads: CASSLWGNEAFF. The CDR3 DNA follows: TGTGCCAGCAGCTTGTGGGGCAATGAAGCTTTCTTT.

This chain links TRBV28 with TRBJ2-5; 8 bases are shared with TRBD2. This CDR3 has 15 residues. V was clipped by 1 base and J by 5 bases; unmatched bases: 6. Germline V gene data show CDR1 as MDHEN and CDR2 as SYDVKM. The CDR3 bases are TGTGCCAGCAGTTTATACGGGGGGGAGGGGGAGACCCAGTACTTC. Translation gives CASSLYGGEGETQYF.

The chain joins TRBV7-6 to TRBJ2-3; TRBD1 might be the D (5 bases). The V end lost 6 bases, the J end lost 0 bases, and 10 bases lay between the germline ends. CDR3 length: 14 amino acids. Per the germline V gene, CDR1 is SGHVS and CDR2 is FNYEAQ. The CDR3 region has the DNA TGTGCCAGCAGACGGACAACTAGCACAGATACGCAGTATTTT. It codes for CASRRTTSTDTQYF. The full variable domain, completed using reference TRBV7-6 and TRBJ2-3, is GAGVSQSPRYKVTKRGQDVALRCDPISGHVSLYWYRQALGQGPEFLTYFNYEAQQDKSGLPNDRFSAERPEGSISTLTIQRTEQRDSAMYRCASRRTTSTDTQYFGPGTRLTVL.

This rearrangement joins TRBV4-3 to TRBJ1-4; 9 positions match TRBD1. With 4 bases clipped from V and 4 bases from J, the junction kept 7 bases outside the gene matches. Per germline, CDR1 LGHNA and CDR2 YSLEER. The CDR3 spans 16 residues. The CDR3 spells CASSPYEDRGNEKLFF. Written as DNA, the CDR3 is TGCGCCAGCAGCCCTTACGAGGACAGGGGTAATGAAAAACTGTTTTTT.

The chain recombines TRBV4-3 with TRBJ2-7, with D unclear. Germline V lookup: CDR1 LGHNA, CDR2 YSLEER. CDR3 length: 13 amino acids. Trimming stripped 2 bases from V and 5 bases from J, with 10 bases between. CDR3 amino acids: CASSQTSQDEQYF. The CDR3 coding sequence is TGCGCCAGCAGCCAAACCTCCCAGGACGAGCAGTACTTC.

This chain links TRBV6-1 with TRBJ1-6; the D is unclear. V was shortened by 5 bases and J by 4 bases, with 12 bases between the two germline ends. The V gene's germline CDR1 is MNHNS and CDR2 SASEGT. The CDR3 length is 15 residues. The DNA of the CDR3 is TGTGCCAGCAGTAGCACGGCAAGGTATAATTCACCCCTCCACTTT. Translation: CASSSTARYNSPLHF.

The J gene is TRBJ2-7, the V gene TRBV6-1; D is undetermined. With 8 bases removed from V and 5 bases from J, the gap between germline ends came to 13 bases. The CDR3 spans 12 residues. Germline CDR1 MNHNS, CDR2 SASEGT. The CDR3 nucleotides are TGTGCCAGCTCGGGCCTCAACGACGAGCAGTACTTC. It encodes CASSGLNDEQYF.

The rearrangement links TRBV30 to TRBJ1-2; D gene uncertain. Trimming removed 2 bases at V and 8 bases at J, with 12 bases between. There are 12 residues in the CDR3. Germline V gene lookup returns CDR1 GTSNPN and CDR2 SVGIG (reference sequence). CDR3 residues: CAWSLQSGGYTF. CDR3 in DNA: TGTGCCTGGAGTCTACAAAGTGGGGGCTACACCTTC.